Included here is one TCR beta chain sequence, with context. Unmatched junction bases numbered 9, after V lost 6 bases and J lost 3 bases. The CDR3 loop spans 15 amino acids. Germline V gives CDR1 SGHVS, CDR2 FNYEAQ. During active infection, Seattle patients enrolled and were then monitored through disease. This entry comes from a study of blood T cell repertoires in COVID-19. Study at large: Acute-phase and convalescent COVID-19 samples originated in the United States, Italy and Spain.

Clones were read by immunoSEQ multiplex PCR, and TCRdb kept only the in-frame ones, dropping some. The sample lists roughly 250,000 clones, approximately 87% occurring once. The rearrangement links TRBV7-6 to TRBJ2-5, with 8 bases aligning to TRBD2. Sequencing was done on a sample of peripheral blood. This receptor was taken from a woman in her twenties or thirties with COVID-19, enrolled during active disease. The CDR3 protein is CASSISAGGEETQYF. The CDR3 region has the DNA TGTGCCAGCAGTATCTCTGCGGGGGGTGAAGAGACCCAGTACTTC.